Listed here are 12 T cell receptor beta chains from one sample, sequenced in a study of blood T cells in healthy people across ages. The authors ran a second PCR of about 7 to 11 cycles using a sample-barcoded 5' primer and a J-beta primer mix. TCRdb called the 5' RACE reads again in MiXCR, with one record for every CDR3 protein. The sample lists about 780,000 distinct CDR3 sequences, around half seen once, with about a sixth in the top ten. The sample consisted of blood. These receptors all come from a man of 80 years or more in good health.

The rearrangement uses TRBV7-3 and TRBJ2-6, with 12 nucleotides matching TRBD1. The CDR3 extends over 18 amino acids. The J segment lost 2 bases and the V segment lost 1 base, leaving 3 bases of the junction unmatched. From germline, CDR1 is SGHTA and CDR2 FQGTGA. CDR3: CASSLIGTGGAGANVLTF. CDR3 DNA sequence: TGTGCCAGCAGCTTAATCGGGACAGGGGGCGCTGGGGCCAACGTCCTGACTTTC.

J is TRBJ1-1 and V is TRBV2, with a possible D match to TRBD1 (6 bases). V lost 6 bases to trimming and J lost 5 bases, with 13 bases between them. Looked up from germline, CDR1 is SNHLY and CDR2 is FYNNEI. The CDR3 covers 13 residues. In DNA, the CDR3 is TGTGCCAGCAGGGGATCAGGGGTAACTGAAGCTTTCTTT. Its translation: CASRGSGVTEAFF.

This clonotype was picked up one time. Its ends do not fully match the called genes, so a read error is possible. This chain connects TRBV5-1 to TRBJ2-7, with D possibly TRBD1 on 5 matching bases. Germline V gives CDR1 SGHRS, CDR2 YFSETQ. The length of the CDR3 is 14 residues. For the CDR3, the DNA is TGCGCGAGCAGCCCGTTTGGGGCCACCTACGAGCAGTACTTC. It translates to CASSPFGATYEQYF. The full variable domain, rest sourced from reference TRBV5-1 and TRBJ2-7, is KAGVTQTPRYLIKTRGQQVTLSCSPISGHRSVSWYQQTPGQGLQFLFEYFSETQRNKGNFPGRFSGRQFSNSRSEMNVSTLELGDSALYLCASSPFGATYEQYFGPGTRLTVT.

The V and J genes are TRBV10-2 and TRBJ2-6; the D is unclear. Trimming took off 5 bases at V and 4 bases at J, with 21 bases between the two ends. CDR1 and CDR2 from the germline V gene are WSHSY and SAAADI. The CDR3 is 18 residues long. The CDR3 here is CASSSSGSWASGANVLTF. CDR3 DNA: TGCGCCAGCAGTAGTTCCGGGTCCTGGGCCTCCGGGGCCAACGTCCTGACTTTC.

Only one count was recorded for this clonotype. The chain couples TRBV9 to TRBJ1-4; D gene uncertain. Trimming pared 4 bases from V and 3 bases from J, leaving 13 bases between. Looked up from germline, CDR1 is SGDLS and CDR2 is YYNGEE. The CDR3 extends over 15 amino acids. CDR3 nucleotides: TGTGCCAGCAGCTCCAGTGCCGGGGCTAATGAAAAACTGTTTTTT. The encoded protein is CASSSSAGANEKLFF.

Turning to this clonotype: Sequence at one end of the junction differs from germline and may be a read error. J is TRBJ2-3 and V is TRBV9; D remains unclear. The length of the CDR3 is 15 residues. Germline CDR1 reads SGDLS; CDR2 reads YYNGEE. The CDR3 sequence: CTSSQSRRRTDTQYF. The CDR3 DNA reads TGTACCAGCAGCCAATCGAGGAGACGCACAGATACGCAGTATTTT. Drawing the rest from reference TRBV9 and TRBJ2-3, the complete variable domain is DSGVTQTPKHLITATGQRVTLRCSPRSGDLSVYWYQQSLDQGLQFLIQYYNGEERAKGNILERFSAQQFPDLHSELNLSSLELGDSALYFCTSSQSRRRTDTQYFGPGTRLTVL.

The CDR3 DNA reads TGCGCCAGCAGCCAAGAGGGGGGGACAGTAGGTTACGGCTACACCTTC. Protein product: CASSQEGGTVGYGYTF. The rearrangement uses TRBV4-1 and TRBJ1-2; 7 bases align to TRBD1. Germline V CDR1 and CDR2: MGHRA, YSYEKL. V was pared by 0 bases and J by 8 bases, with 12 bases of the junction left unmatched. The CDR3 has 16 residues.

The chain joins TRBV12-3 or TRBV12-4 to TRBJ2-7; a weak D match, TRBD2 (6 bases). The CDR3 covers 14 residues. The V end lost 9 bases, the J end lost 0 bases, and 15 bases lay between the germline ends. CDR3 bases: TGTGCCAGTGAACAAGGGAGGAGCTCCTACGAGCAGTACTTC. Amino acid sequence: CASEQGRSSYEQYF.

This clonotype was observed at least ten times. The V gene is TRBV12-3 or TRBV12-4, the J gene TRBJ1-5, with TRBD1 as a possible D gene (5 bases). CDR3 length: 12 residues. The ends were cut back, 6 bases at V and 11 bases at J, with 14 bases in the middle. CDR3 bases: TGTGCCAGCAGCGACAGCCCCTCAGCCCAGCATTTT. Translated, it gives CASSDSPSAQHF.

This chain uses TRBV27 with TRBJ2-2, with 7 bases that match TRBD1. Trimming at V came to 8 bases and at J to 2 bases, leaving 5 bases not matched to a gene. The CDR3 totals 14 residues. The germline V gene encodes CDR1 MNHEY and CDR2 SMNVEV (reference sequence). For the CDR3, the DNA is TGTGCCAGCGGGTACAGGGGTAACACCGGGGAGCTGTTTTTT. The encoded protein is CASGYRGNTGELFF.

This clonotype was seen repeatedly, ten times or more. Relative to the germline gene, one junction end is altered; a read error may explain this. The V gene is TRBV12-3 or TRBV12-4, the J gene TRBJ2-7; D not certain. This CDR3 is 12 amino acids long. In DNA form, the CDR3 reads TGTGCCAGCAGCTTAGGCCGCTACGAGCAGTACTTC. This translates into CASSLGRYEQYF.

Here the CDR3 reads CASSQVSQNYNEQFF. CDR3 nucleotide sequence: TGTGCCAGCAGCCAAGTCTCACAGAACTACAATGAGCAGTTCTTC. V and J are TRBV4-2 and TRBJ2-1; no reliable D call. CDR1 is LGHNA and CDR2 is YNFKEQ in the germline V gene. Trimming took 1 base from V and 3 from J, leaving 10 bases between them. There are 15 residues in the CDR3.